This entry is about one T cell receptor (beta chain). Germline V gene sequence: CDR1 SGHDN, CDR2 FVKESK. The CDR3 is 14 amino acids. V was shortened by 3 bases and J by 0 bases, with 8 bases between the two germline ends. The sample comes from a study of T cell changes during pregnancy in multiple sclerosis. TCRdb's table, derived via immunoSEQ multiplex PCR, lists solely in-frame clones and lacks some. The profile shows roughly 70,000 clones, roughly nine tenths of them singletons. The rearrangement joins TRBV14 to TRBJ1-1; D perhaps matches TRBD1 (5 bases). The sample here was peripheral blood, taken before pregnancy. The receptor was isolated from a female donor with multiple sclerosis, enrolled in a pregnancy study. As DNA, the CDR3 is TGTGCCAGCAGCCACGGACACCTGAACACTGAAGCTTTCTTT. Amino acid sequence: CASSHGHLNTEAFF.